The rows below give T cell receptor beta chains drawn from one sample of a study of OX40 agonist ivuxolimab in advanced cancers. Here immunoSEQ multiplex PCR was the method, and the copy in TCRdb shows in-frame clones only, minus some. The table shows 80,000 to 100,000 clones, with 94% occurring only once. Sequenced material: CD4+ or CD8+ T cells sorted from blood, taken in a trial of the OX40 agonist ivuxolimab. The receptor set was obtained from an adult with an advanced solid tumor such as melanoma, head and neck, liver or kidney cancer. The CDR3 runs from the conserved cysteine through the conserved F or W. The order of the fields is clone size, D gene, V gene, J gene, CDR3 DNA, CDR3 protein. A D gene is named only where the DNA matches it firmly. A clone size is listed for some rows: how often the clone was seen (once, few, many), or a class if it is expanded.

abundance: NA
d_gene: NA
v_gene: TRBV29-1
j_gene: TRBJ2-3
CDR3nt: TGCAGCGGTTCGTCAGATACGCAGTATTTT
CDR3aa: CSGSSDTQYF

abundance: NA
d_gene: NA
v_gene: TRBV18
j_gene: TRBJ2-7
CDR3nt: TGTGCCAGCTCACCTCGCAGGGACTACGAGCAGTACTTC
CDR3aa: CASSPRRDYEQYF

abundance: NA
d_gene: NA
v_gene: TRBV16
j_gene: TRBJ2-1
CDR3nt: TGTGCCAGCAGGGCGGAAGGCCCCTACAATGAGCAGTTCTTC
CDR3aa: CASRAEGPYNEQFF

abundance: NA
d_gene: NA
v_gene: TRBV29-1
j_gene: TRBJ1-4
CDR3nt: TGCAGCGCCACCTCAGGGGTGAATGAAAAACTGTTTTTT
CDR3aa: CSATSGVNEKLFF

abundance: NA
d_gene: TRBD2
v_gene: TRBV28
j_gene: TRBJ2-7
CDR3nt: TGTGCCAGCAGTTTCGGCGGCGGGGGAGGATACTACGAGCAGTACTTC
CDR3aa: CASSFGGGGGYYEQYF

abundance: NA
d_gene: NA
v_gene: TRBV28
j_gene: TRBJ2-1
CDR3nt: TGTGCCAGCAGTTGGTACTGGGCGCCCAATGAGCAGTTCTTC
CDR3aa: CASSWYWAPNEQFF

abundance: NA
d_gene: NA
v_gene: TRBV19
j_gene: TRBJ2-7
CDR3nt: TGTGCCAGTAGTATTGCCGGGAGTTCGACCTACGAGCAGTACTTC
CDR3aa: CASSIAGSSTYEQYF

abundance: once
d_gene: NA
v_gene: TRBV7-2
j_gene: TRBJ1-2
CDR3nt: TGTGCCAGCAGCCCGACCGACAACTATGGCTACACCTTC
CDR3aa: CASSPTDNYGYTF

abundance: NA
d_gene: NA
v_gene: TRBV7-3
j_gene: TRBJ2-1
CDR3nt: TGTGCCAGCCAACCTAACACCCTAGGATTCTCCTACAATGAGCAGTTCTTC
CDR3aa: CASQPNTLGFSYNEQFF

abundance: NA
d_gene: NA
v_gene: TRBV29-1
j_gene: TRBJ2-2
CDR3nt: TGCAGCGTTGAAGGCCCCGGAAAATTAGGGGAGCTGTTTTTT
CDR3aa: CSVEGPGKLGELFF

abundance: NA
d_gene: TRBD2
v_gene: TRBV28
j_gene: TRBJ2-7
CDR3nt: TGTGCCAGCAGTTCCGGGACTAGCGACTACGAGCAGTACTTC
CDR3aa: CASSSGTSDYEQYF

abundance: NA
d_gene: NA
v_gene: TRBV9
j_gene: TRBJ2-1
CDR3nt: TGTGCCAGCAGCGTAGGGGGCCCCTACAATGAGCAGTTCTTC
CDR3aa: CASSVGGPYNEQFF

abundance: NA
d_gene: NA
v_gene: TRBV7-9
j_gene: TRBJ2-5
CDR3nt: TGTGCCAGCAGCCCCGACAGGCGACCCGCGACCCAGTACTTC
CDR3aa: CASSPDRRPATQYF

abundance: NA
d_gene: NA
v_gene: TRBV5-1
j_gene: TRBJ2-3
CDR3nt: TGCGCCAGCAGCTTGGGACAGAAACCCACAGATACGCAGTATTTT
CDR3aa: CASSLGQKPTDTQYF

abundance: NA
d_gene: NA
v_gene: TRBV2
j_gene: TRBJ2-1
CDR3nt: TGTGCCAGTCGCGGACTGGAAAGCTCCTACAATGAGCAGTTCTTC
CDR3aa: CASRGLESSYNEQFF

abundance: NA
d_gene: TRBD2
v_gene: TRBV7-9
j_gene: TRBJ2-7
CDR3nt: TGTGCCAGCAGCTTAGGGGGGCGACTAGCGGGAGGACCCTACGAGCAGTACTTC
CDR3aa: CASSLGGRLAGGPYEQYF

abundance: NA
d_gene: NA
v_gene: TRBV7-2
j_gene: TRBJ1-5
CDR3nt: TGTGCCAGCAGCACGCGCCGGGGGCCCCAGCATTTT
CDR3aa: CASSTRRGPQHF

abundance: NA
d_gene: NA
v_gene: TRBV27
j_gene: TRBJ1-1
CDR3nt: TGTGCCAGCAGTTTTTTGGGTTTCATGAACACTGAAGCTTTCTTT
CDR3aa: CASSFLGFMNTEAFF

abundance: NA
d_gene: TRBD1
v_gene: TRBV25-1
j_gene: TRBJ1-3
CDR3nt: TGTGCCAGCAGTGGCATCATGGGACAGGCCTCTGGAAACACCATATATTTT
CDR3aa: CASSGIMGQASGNTIYF

abundance: NA
d_gene: NA
v_gene: TRBV6-5
j_gene: TRBJ2-7
CDR3nt: TGTGCCAGCAGTTACAAAGGGACCCTATACGAGCAGTACTTC
CDR3aa: CASSYKGTLYEQYF

abundance: NA
d_gene: NA
v_gene: TRBV18
j_gene: TRBJ2-5
CDR3nt: TGTGCCAGCTCACCCCCTGGGGTCCAAGAGACCCAGTACTTC
CDR3aa: CASSPPGVQETQYF

abundance: NA
d_gene: NA
v_gene: TRBV15
j_gene: TRBJ1-1
CDR3nt: TGTGCCACCAGCAGAGGAGAAGGGGGTGGCACTGAAGCTTTCTTT
CDR3aa: CATSRGEGGGTEAFF

abundance: NA
d_gene: NA
v_gene: TRBV11-2
j_gene: TRBJ2-1
CDR3nt: TGTGCCAGCAGTTTGGCCCTATATGATGAGCAGTTCTTC
CDR3aa: CASSLALYDEQFF

abundance: NA
d_gene: NA
v_gene: TRBV28
j_gene: TRBJ2-5
CDR3nt: TGTGCCAGCAGTTTAACGACAGGACAAGAGACCCAGTACTTC
CDR3aa: CASSLTTGQETQYF

abundance: NA
d_gene: TRBD1
v_gene: TRBV2
j_gene: TRBJ2-7
CDR3nt: TGTGCCAGCAGTAGGGACAGCTCCTACGAGCAGTACTTC
CDR3aa: CASSRDSSYEQYF

abundance: NA
d_gene: TRBD1
v_gene: TRBV6-1
j_gene: TRBJ1-1
CDR3nt: TGTGCCAGCAATGATCCGGGACAGGGGAACACTGAAGCTTTCTTT
CDR3aa: CASNDPGQGNTEAFF

abundance: NA
d_gene: NA
v_gene: TRBV28
j_gene: TRBJ1-1
CDR3nt: TGTGCCAGCAGTTTCCGGGGGCTGAGCACTGAAGCTTTCTTT
CDR3aa: CASSFRGLSTEAFF

abundance: NA
d_gene: NA
v_gene: TRBV12-1
j_gene: TRBJ2-3
CDR3nt: TGTGCCAGCAGCTTTGTTCCGGCGGCTAGCACAGATACGCAGTATTTT
CDR3aa: CASSFVPAASTDTQYF

abundance: NA
d_gene: TRBD1
v_gene: TRBV5-1
j_gene: TRBJ1-2
CDR3nt: TGCGCCAGCAGCGAATGGGACAGGGGATTTTTGTTCTATGGCTACACCTTC
CDR3aa: CASSEWDRGFLFYGYTF

abundance: NA
d_gene: TRBD1
v_gene: TRBV7-3
j_gene: TRBJ1-6
CDR3nt: TGTGCCAGCAGCTCTGGGACAGCAAATTCACCCCTCCACTTT
CDR3aa: CASSSGTANSPLHF

abundance: NA
d_gene: TRBD2
v_gene: TRBV6-1
j_gene: TRBJ2-7
CDR3nt: TGTGCCGGGGGGACTAGCGGGAGGCACGAGCAGTACTTC
CDR3aa: CAGGTSGRHEQYF

abundance: NA
d_gene: TRBD2
v_gene: TRBV18
j_gene: TRBJ2-7
CDR3nt: TGTGCCAGCTCACCACCGGGGGGGCTAGCGGGTTCCTACGAGCAGTACTTC
CDR3aa: CASSPPGGLAGSYEQYF

abundance: NA
d_gene: TRBD1
v_gene: TRBV18
j_gene: TRBJ1-3
CDR3nt: TGTGCCAGCTCACCAACGTTCGGGACAGTTAGATTTTCTGGAAACACCATATATTTT
CDR3aa: CASSPTFGTVRFSGNTIYF

abundance: NA
d_gene: TRBD2
v_gene: TRBV9
j_gene: TRBJ2-3
CDR3nt: TGTGCCAGCAGCGTAGGGTCGGCGGGAGCGGGTGCAGATACGCAGTATTTT
CDR3aa: CASSVGSAGAGADTQYF

abundance: NA
d_gene: NA
v_gene: TRBV5-6
j_gene: TRBJ2-1
CDR3nt: TGTGCCAGCAGCTTGGGGTGGGATGAGCAGTTCTTC
CDR3aa: CASSLGWDEQFF

abundance: NA
d_gene: NA
v_gene: TRBV7-8
j_gene: TRBJ1-2
CDR3nt: TGTGCCAGCAGCTCCGGGACCCCGGGTCGCGGCTACACCTTC
CDR3aa: CASSSGTPGRGYTF

abundance: once
d_gene: NA
v_gene: TRBV28
j_gene: TRBJ1-1
CDR3nt: TGTGCCAGCAGTTTCCAAGGGGCGGGGAACACTGAAGCTTTCTTT
CDR3aa: CASSFQGAGNTEAFF

abundance: NA
d_gene: NA
v_gene: TRBV11-2
j_gene: TRBJ2-3
CDR3nt: TGTGCCAGCAGCTTACTGGGCCCGAGCACAGATACGCAGTATTTT
CDR3aa: CASSLLGPSTDTQYF

abundance: NA
d_gene: NA
v_gene: TRBV5-1
j_gene: TRBJ1-6
CDR3nt: TGCGCCAGCAGCCTAGGGGGGTCATCACCCCTCCACTTT
CDR3aa: CASSLGGSSPLHF

abundance: NA
d_gene: TRBD1
v_gene: TRBV11-3
j_gene: TRBJ1-5
CDR3nt: TGTGCCAGCAGATCCATCCGGGACAGGGTTAATAGCAATCAGCCCCAGCATTTT
CDR3aa: CASRSIRDRVNSNQPQHF

abundance: NA
d_gene: TRBD1
v_gene: TRBV7-9
j_gene: TRBJ2-6
CDR3nt: TGTGCCAGCAGCTCTCCGACAGGGTCCCCTGGGGCCAACGTCCTGACTTTC
CDR3aa: CASSSPTGSPGANVLTF

abundance: NA
d_gene: NA
v_gene: TRBV4-1
j_gene: TRBJ2-1
CDR3nt: TGCGCCAGCAGCCCATCACAGGTGTTGAGCTCCTACAATGAGCAGTTCTTC
CDR3aa: CASSPSQVLSSYNEQFF

abundance: NA
d_gene: NA
v_gene: TRBV25-1
j_gene: TRBJ2-1
CDR3nt: TGTGCCAGCCATCCCAGCCGGAGCTCCTACAATGAGCAGTTCTTC
CDR3aa: CASHPSRSSYNEQFF

abundance: NA
d_gene: TRBD2
v_gene: TRBV28
j_gene: TRBJ2-3
CDR3nt: TGTGCCAGCAGTTTATTGGGGGGGCTAGCGGGAAGGGCAGATACGCAGTATTTT
CDR3aa: CASSLLGGLAGRADTQYF

abundance: NA
d_gene: NA
v_gene: TRBV11-3
j_gene: TRBJ2-5
CDR3nt: TGTGCCAGCAGCCTCGGGACACCAGAGACCCAGTACTTC
CDR3aa: CASSLGTPETQYF

abundance: NA
d_gene: NA
v_gene: TRBV7-2
j_gene: TRBJ1-5
CDR3nt: TGTGCCAGCAGCCCCCTTATTGATCAGCCCCAGCATTTT
CDR3aa: CASSPLIDQPQHF

abundance: NA
d_gene: NA
v_gene: TRBV5-3
j_gene: TRBJ1-5
CDR3nt: TGTGCCAGAAGCTGTTCAGGGGTCTCCAATCAGCCCCAGCATTTT
CDR3aa: CARSCSGVSNQPQHF

abundance: NA
d_gene: NA
v_gene: TRBV19
j_gene: TRBJ2-6
CDR3nt: TGTGCCAGTAGTAACCCAATAATCCGGGACCCCGGCTCTGGGGCCAACGTCCTGACTTTC
CDR3aa: CASSNPIIRDPGSGANVLTF

abundance: once
d_gene: NA
v_gene: TRBV19
j_gene: TRBJ2-3
CDR3nt: TGTGCCAGTACCCGGGGGGCCGCGGCTGATACGCAGTATTTT
CDR3aa: CASTRGAAADTQYF

abundance: NA
d_gene: TRBD1
v_gene: TRBV2
j_gene: TRBJ1-5
CDR3nt: TGTGCCAGCAGTGAATTCCGGACAGGGTATCAGCCCCAGCATTTT
CDR3aa: CASSEFRTGYQPQHF

abundance: NA
d_gene: NA
v_gene: TRBV19
j_gene: TRBJ2-1
CDR3nt: TGTGCCAGTAGTATCCAGATAACTAAGCAGTTCTTC
CDR3aa: CASSIQITKQFF

abundance: NA
d_gene: TRBD2
v_gene: TRBV6-5
j_gene: TRBJ2-5
CDR3nt: TGTGCCAGCAGTGACGGCGGGGGGGCGCGGCAGTACTTC
CDR3aa: CASSDGGGARQYF

abundance: NA
d_gene: TRBD1
v_gene: TRBV28
j_gene: TRBJ2-5
CDR3nt: TGTGCCAGCAGTTTATACCAGGGGGCGGAGACCCAGTACTTC
CDR3aa: CASSLYQGAETQYF

abundance: NA
d_gene: NA
v_gene: TRBV19
j_gene: TRBJ2-7
CDR3nt: TGTGCCAGTAGTATCTCGACCCTAGGGCCTACCTACGAGCAGTACTTC
CDR3aa: CASSISTLGPTYEQYF

abundance: NA
d_gene: NA
v_gene: TRBV7-9
j_gene: TRBJ1-2
CDR3nt: TGTGCCAGCAGCTTAGCGATGGGGTCCGGTGGCTACACCTTC
CDR3aa: CASSLAMGSGGYTF

abundance: NA
d_gene: NA
v_gene: TRBV7-6
j_gene: TRBJ2-2
CDR3nt: TGTGCCAGCAGCCAAGAGGTCCCTACCGGGGAGCTGTTTTTT
CDR3aa: CASSQEVPTGELFF

abundance: NA
d_gene: NA
v_gene: TRBV7-2
j_gene: TRBJ1-2
CDR3nt: TGTGCCAGCAGCTTAAGTCGGGTGGGTGGTAACTATGGCTACACCTTC
CDR3aa: CASSLSRVGGNYGYTF

abundance: NA
d_gene: NA
v_gene: TRBV5-5
j_gene: TRBJ1-1
CDR3nt: TGTGCCAGCAGCTTGGGCGGGGGGTCCAACACTGAAGCTTTCTTT
CDR3aa: CASSLGGGSNTEAFF

abundance: NA
d_gene: TRBD1
v_gene: TRBV18
j_gene: TRBJ2-2
CDR3nt: TGTGCCAGCTCACCACCTAGGACAGGGGCAGGCGGGGAGCTGTTTTTT
CDR3aa: CASSPPRTGAGGELFF

abundance: NA
d_gene: TRBD2
v_gene: TRBV7-2
j_gene: TRBJ2-1
CDR3nt: TGTGCCAGCAGTTCCAGACTAGCGGGGGCCCAAAAGCAGTTCTTC
CDR3aa: CASSSRLAGAQKQFF